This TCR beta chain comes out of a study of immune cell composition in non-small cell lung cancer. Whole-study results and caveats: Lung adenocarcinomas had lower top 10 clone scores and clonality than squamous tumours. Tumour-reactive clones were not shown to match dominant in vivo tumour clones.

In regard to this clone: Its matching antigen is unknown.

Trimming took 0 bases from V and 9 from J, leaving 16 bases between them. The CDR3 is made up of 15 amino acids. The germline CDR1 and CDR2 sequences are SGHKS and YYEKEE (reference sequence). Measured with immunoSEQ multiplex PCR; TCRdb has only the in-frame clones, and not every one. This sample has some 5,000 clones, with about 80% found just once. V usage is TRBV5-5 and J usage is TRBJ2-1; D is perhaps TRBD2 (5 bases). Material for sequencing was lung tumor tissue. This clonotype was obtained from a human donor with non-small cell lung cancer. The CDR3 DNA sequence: TGTGCCAGCAGCTTGGTGGGAGTGGAACAAGGTGAGCAGTTCTTC. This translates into CASSLVGVEQGEQFF.